Shown below are 24 T cell receptor beta chains from a single sample sequenced in a study of cytomegalovirus exposure and HLA in healthy donors. PCR employed 60 Vbeta and 13 Jbeta primers. Assay: immunoSEQ multiplex PCR; the TCRdb copy retains only in-frame clones and omits some. The sample lists 120,000 or so clones; around 82% were seen once. The sequenced sample was PBMCs. Every receptor here comes from a woman between 35 and 50 years old in good health and CMV-seropositive.

This clone turned up a few times. J is TRBJ2-2 and V is TRBV6-6; 9 bases match TRBD2. Germline assignment: CDR1 MNHNY and CDR2 SVGAGI (reference sequence). V dropped 6 bases and J dropped 1; count of bases not matched to a gene: 3. CDR3 length: 15 amino acids. CDR3 residues: CASRQTSGNTGELFF. For the CDR3, the DNA is TGTGCCAGCAGACAGACTAGCGGGAACACCGGGGAGCTGTTTTTT.

As to this clone: This same CDR3 is encoded by further DNA sequences in the sample. The gene calls are TRBV28 and TRBJ2-7; 11 bases align to TRBD2. CDR3 length equals 15 residues. Germline-derived CDR1 and CDR2 are MDHEN and SYDVKM. The V and J ends lost 6 bases and 7 bases, in that order; junction bases with no gene match: 11. CDR3: CASRFRTSGLGEQYF. CDR3 sequence (DNA): TGTGCCAGCAGGTTTCGGACTAGCGGGTTGGGGGAGCAGTACTTC.

The chain is built from TRBV28 and TRBJ2-7; D remains ambiguous. The CDR3 is made up of 15 amino acids. The V and J ends lost 2 bases and 6 bases respectively, with 17 bases between them. Germline-derived CDR1 and CDR2 are MDHEN and SYDVKM. For the CDR3, the DNA is TGTGCCAGCAGTTTAAGGTCCAGGCCCGAACGCGAGCAGTACTTC. This translates into CASSLRSRPEREQYF. Drawing the rest from reference TRBV28 and TRBJ2-7, the complete variable domain is DVKVTQSSRYLVKRTGEKVFLECVQDMDHENMFWYRQDPGLGLRLIYFSYDVKMKEKGDIPEGYSVSREKKERFSLILESASTNQTSMYLCASSLRSRPEREQYFGPGTRLTVT.

V and J are TRBV11-1 and TRBJ2-7, with 8 bases that match TRBD2. Germline values: CDR1 SGHAT, CDR2 FQDESV (reference sequence). Trimming cost V 0 bases and J 7 bases; bases outside gene matches: 8. This CDR3 has 15 amino acids. The CDR3: CASSLALTGGAEQYF. The CDR3 DNA reads as TGTGCCAGCAGCTTAGCGCTGACGGGAGGGGCGGAGCAGTACTTC. Drawing the rest from reference TRBV11-1 and TRBJ2-7, the complete variable domain is EAEVAQSPRYKITEKSQAVAFWCDPISGHATLYWYRQILGQGPELLVQFQDESVVDDSQLPKDRFSAERLKGVDSTLKIQPAELGDSAMYLCASSLALTGGAEQYFGPGTRLTVT.

This clone appeared once. One end of the junction varies from germline; a read error may be responsible. This chain uses TRBV7-7 with TRBJ2-1, with TRBD2 matching 8 bases. CDR3 size: 16 residues. The germline V gene encodes CDR1 SSHAT and CDR2 FNYEAQ (reference sequence). Written as DNA, the CDR3 is TGTGCTAGCAGCAGTAGCGGGGTCAGCTCCTACAATGAGCAGTTCTTC. Its translation: CASSSSGVSSYNEQFF.

In its sample, this clone was seen a few times. The chain joins TRBV11-2 to TRBJ1-4; D gene unclear. With 0 bases removed from V and 3 bases from J, the gap between germline ends came to 11 bases. The CDR3 loop spans 16 amino acids. Germline CDR1 and CDR2: SGHAT and FQNNGV. Here the CDR3 DNA reads TGTGCCAGCAGCTTAGATCGCGGGAGTCCTAATGAAAAACTGTTTTTT. Translating it yields CASSLDRGSPNEKLFF. Together with reference TRBV11-2 and TRBJ1-4, the CDR3 gives the full variable domain: EAGVAQSPRYKIIEKRQSVAFWCNPISGHATLYWYQQILGQGPKLLIQFQNNGVVDDSQLPKDRFSAERLKGVDSTLKIQPAKLEDSAVYLCASSLDRGSPNEKLFFGSGTQLSVL.

The chain joins TRBV7-8 to TRBJ2-2, with TRBD2 identical over 8 bases. V lost 3 bases and J lost 1; bases outside the gene matches: 4. Germline-derived CDR1 and CDR2 are SGHVS and FQNEAQ. This CDR3 has 16 residues. Written as DNA, the CDR3 is TGTGCCAGCAGCTTGGGACTAGGGATGAACACCGGGGAGCTGTTTTTT. Its translation: CASSLGLGMNTGELFF.

V and J are TRBV28 and TRBJ2-1; D is ambiguous. Germline-derived CDR1 and CDR2 are MDHEN and SYDVKM. The CDR3 covers 11 residues. Trimming took off 5 bases at V and 3 bases at J, with 2 bases between the two ends. The CDR3 sequence is CASSLYNEQFF. In DNA form, the CDR3 reads TGTGCCAGCAGTCTCTACAATGAGCAGTTCTTC.

The V and J genes are TRBV7-8 and TRBJ2-7; 7 positions match TRBD1. V lost 1 base, J lost 4 bases, and 1 base stayed unmatched. The CDR3 totals 13 residues. Germline V lookup: CDR1 SGHVS, CDR2 FQNEAQ. The CDR3 coding sequence is TGTGCCAGCAGCTTAGGGGACAGTTACGAGCAGTACTTC. Translation: CASSLGDSYEQYF.

The chain couples TRBV18 to TRBJ2-1, with 7 bases matching TRBD2. CDR3 length: 15 residues. Germline V gene sequence: CDR1 KGHSH, CDR2 LQKENI. Trimming at V came to 3 bases and at J to 5 bases, leaving 7 bases not matched to a gene. CDR3 nucleotide sequence: TGTGCCAGCTCACCTACCGCGGGAGAGAACAATGAGCAGTTCTTC. Translating gives CASSPTAGENNEQFF.

This clone has more than one count but fewer than ten. V is TRBV5-5 and J is TRBJ2-3; D ambiguous. This CDR3 has 15 amino acids. The germline V gene has CDR1 SGHKS and CDR2 YYEKEE (reference sequence). Trimming removed 0 bases from V and 3 bases from J, with 11 bases in between. This chain's CDR3 is CASSLAGWATDTQYF. As DNA, the CDR3 is TGTGCCAGCAGCTTGGCCGGATGGGCAACAGATACGCAGTATTTT. Variable domain in full (rest from reference TRBV5-5 and TRBJ2-3): DAGVTQSPTHLIKTRGQQVTLRCSPISGHKSVSWYQQVLGQGPQFIFQYYEKEERGRGNFPDRFSARQFPNYSSELNVNALLLGDSALYLCASSLAGWATDTQYFGPGTRLTVL.

This rearrangement joins TRBV5-1 to TRBJ1-1, with D possibly being TRBD1 (5 bases). Trimming took off 0 bases at V and 0 bases at J, with 12 bases between the two ends. Germline loops: CDR1 SGHRS, CDR2 YFSETQ. The CDR3 totals 16 residues. CDR3 DNA: TGCGCCAGCAGCTTGGTGGGGGGAACTATGAACACTGAAGCTTTCTTT. Amino acid sequence: CASSLVGGTMNTEAFF.

The chain links TRBV5-8 to TRBJ2-5; D perhaps matches TRBD2 (7 bases). The J call is uncertain, as TRBJ2-7 better fits the DNA end. Germline lookup yields CDR1 SGHTS and CDR2 YDEGEE. This CDR3 comprises 13 residues. The CDR3 region is CASSREGGSEQYF. The CDR3 bases are TGTGCCAGCAGCAGGGAGGGGGGCTCCGAGCAGTACTTC.

The rearrangement uses TRBV5-4 and TRBJ1-1, with D unclear. In germline, CDR1 is SGHNT, CDR2 YYREEE (reference sequence). Between the trimmed V and J ends, which lost 0 bases and 5 bases, there was a span of 17 bases. The CDR3 has 16 amino acids. The CDR3 DNA is TGTGCCAGCAGCTTGGGAGGGTACGGGGTGGGGACTGAAGCTTTCTTT. The encoded protein is CASSLGGYGVGTEAFF.

There are a few counts of this clone. The chain couples TRBV7-2 to TRBJ1-5, with 9 positions matching TRBD1. This CDR3 is built from 15 residues. Germline CDR1 reads SGHTA; CDR2 reads FQGNSA. V gave up 5 bases and J gave up 3 bases; unmatched junction bases: 5. Written as DNA, the CDR3 is TGTGCCAGCAGCCCTAGGACAGGGGCCAATCAGCCCCAGCATTTT. This translates into CASSPRTGANQPQHF. The variable domain in full, completed from reference TRBV7-2 and TRBJ1-5, reads GAGVSQSPSNKVTEKGKDVELRCDPISGHTALYWYRQSLGQGLEFLIYFQGNSAPDKSGLPSDRFSAERTGGSVSTLTIQRTQQEDSAVYLCASSPRTGANQPQHFGDGTRLSIL.

This clone appeared once. The chain links TRBV5-1 to TRBJ1-1; D is possibly TRBD1 (5 bases). Trimming cost V 0 bases and J 10 bases, with 7 bases left between them. CDR1 and CDR2 from the germline V gene are SGHRS and YFSETQ. The CDR3 runs to 11 residues. The DNA of the CDR3 is TGCGCCAGCAGCTTGGGACAGTTAGCTTTCTTT. Its protein is CASSLGQLAFF.

V and J are TRBV6-6 and TRBJ2-5; 13 nucleotides agree with TRBD2. The J segment lost 5 bases and the V segment lost 4 bases, leaving 4 bases of the junction unmatched. The CDR3 runs 15 residues. Per germline, CDR1 MNHNY and CDR2 SVGAGI (reference sequence). DNA for the CDR3: TGTGCCAGCAGTTCGGGACTAGCGGGATACGAGACCCAGTACTTC. This encodes CASSSGLAGYETQYF.

This clone has only a few counts. A junction end diverges from the germline sequence, so it may reflect a read error. The rearrangement uses TRBV11-3 and TRBJ2-5; a weak D match, TRBD2 (6 bases). Germline loops: CDR1 SGHNT, CDR2 YENEEA. The CDR3 is made up of 16 amino acids. The CDR3 loop reads CASSRALDLGGVPGDF. The DNA of the CDR3 is TGTGCCAGCAGCCGAGCTCTGGACCTTGGAGGGGTCCCTGGGGACTTC.

The gene calls are TRBV10-2 and TRBJ2-1; tentative D call: TRBD2 (6 bases). The CDR3 consists of 16 residues. Trimming removed 7 bases from V and 0 bases from J, with 16 bases in between. CDR1 and CDR2 (germline): WSHSY, SAAADI. This CDR3 reads CASMTRPQDSYNEQFF. Here the CDR3 DNA reads TGCGCCAGCATGACTAGACCCCAGGACTCCTACAATGAGCAGTTCTTC.

This clone was observed a handful of times. The CDR3 DNA follows: TGTGCCAGCAGTGACCGTAGCGGGACAGCAGATACGCAGTATTTT. It translates to CASSDRSGTADTQYF. This chain uses TRBV6-4 with TRBJ2-3; D perhaps matches TRBD2 (8 bases). Germline values: CDR1 MRHNA, CDR2 SNTAGT. The CDR3 spans 15 residues. The ends were cut back, 2 bases at V and 4 bases at J, with 13 bases in the middle.

This clone was found a few times. V gene TRBV5-1 combines with J gene TRBJ2-7; 10 nucleotides agree with TRBD1. Germline trimming cut 5 bases from V and 5 bases from J; bases unmatched to any gene: 10. The CDR3 spans 15 residues. From germline, CDR1 is SGHRS and CDR2 YFSETQ. The CDR3 sequence is CASRDRDRGLHEQYF. The CDR3 nucleotides read TGCGCCAGCAGGGACCGGGACAGGGGTCTCCACGAGCAGTACTTC.

This chain connects TRBV5-6 to TRBJ2-7; 10 bases fit TRBD2. The CDR3 is made up of 15 amino acids. In germline, CDR1 is SGHDT, CDR2 YYEEEE. Trimming took 6 bases from V and 4 from J; bases not matched to a gene: 10. In nucleotides, the CDR3 is TGTGCCAGCACCCTCTCACCTAGCGGGAGTTACGAGCAGTACTTC. It translates to CASTLSPSGSYEQYF.

The J gene is TRBJ2-7, the V gene TRBV29-1, with D tentatively TRBD1 (6 bases). CDR1 and CDR2 (germline): SQVTM, ANQGSEA. Trimming shortened V by 5 bases and J by 1 base, and 9 bases separated the two germline ends. The CDR3 length is 12 residues. The DNA of the CDR3 is TGCAGCGTTCAACAGGGTTCCTACGAGCAGTACTTC. It yields the protein CSVQQGSYEQYF.

This clone was counted a few times. The chain joins TRBV10-2 to TRBJ2-3, with D perhaps matching TRBD2 (5 bases). V lost 8 bases and J 0 bases, leaving 24 bases between the germline ends. The germline V gene has CDR1 WSHSY and CDR2 SAAADI. The CDR3 is made up of 18 amino acids. For the CDR3, the DNA is TGCGCCAGCGGACGGAGTCTAGACGGGATCGCTAGCACAGATACGCAGTATTTT. Translating it yields CASGRSLDGIASTDTQYF.